This T cell receptor (beta chain) was identified in a study of radiation and T cells in renal cell carcinoma. The overall study: Nephrectomy followed 15 Gy stereotactic body radiation by 4 weeks.

Produced via immunoSEQ multiplex PCR; TCRdb's table is partial and in-frame only. The sample shows approximately 100,000 clones, roughly 90% of them seen only once. Time point: baseline pretreatment blood. Treatment reported: 15 Gy SBRT to primary tumor, nephrectomy 4 weeks later. Radiation-treated patients gave blood at baseline, week 2 and week 4. The CDR3 has 15 residues. Between the trimmed V and J ends, which lost 9 bases and 0 bases, there was a span of 16 bases. From germline, CDR1 is MNHNS and CDR2 SASEGT. This clone has just one count. V usage is TRBV6-1 and J usage is TRBJ2-3; perhaps TRBD1 as D (5 bases). This sequence originates from a man in his fifties or sixties with renal cell carcinoma. This sample comprised blood, obtained from a patient whose treatment included radiotherapy and nephrectomy. The CDR3 protein is CASRFQGSSTDTQYF. The DNA for the CDR3 is TGTGCCAGTAGATTCCAGGGATCCAGCACAGATACGCAGTATTTT.